This is a list of T cell receptor beta chains from one sample in a study of blood T cells in healthy people across ages. TCRdb called the 5' RACE reads again in MiXCR, with one record for every CDR3 protein. The data hold roughly 1.5 million distinct CDR3 sequences, with 35% to 45% observed a single time. Sequenced: blood. Every receptor here comes from a young woman in good health. CDR3s include the opening cysteine and the closing phenylalanine or tryptophan.

>TRBJ1-1|TRBV4-1
CASSQDPLISEAFF
>TRBJ1-1|TRBV3-1
CASSQRTPRDTEAFF
>TRBJ1-1|TRBV14
CASSQDLVSNTEAFF
>TRBJ1-5|TRBV20-1
CSAKDRGDQPQHF
>TRBJ2-1|TRBV4-3
CASSQELVASGVNEQFF
>TRBJ2-7|TRBV10-3
CATQGFTYEQYF
>TRBJ2-7|TRBV2
CASSEWGAAGYEQYF
>TRBJ2-1|TRBV29-1
CTRRATYNEQFF
>TRBJ1-2|TRBV6-5
CASSAGGGIYGYTF
>TRBJ1-2|TRBV20-1
CSAGEGGSYGYTF
>TRBJ1-6|TRBV6-1
CAIGQGFSPLHF
>TRBJ2-3|TRBV7-2
CASSPHRGDTQYF
>TRBJ2-3|TRBV10-3
CAIREAEDGDTQYF
>TRBJ2-7|TRBV5-1
CASNEQGPNYEQYF
>TRBJ2-1|TRBV7-8
CASSPPRRGRNKDEQFF
>TRBJ1-5|TRBV20-1
CSASEFQGDQPQHF
>TRBJ2-5|TRBV20-1
CSAPRSTAGQETQYF
>TRBJ1-1|TRBV10-3
CAISEFASNTEAFF
>TRBJ2-3|TRBV4-3
CASSQEFPAGEYTQYF
>TRBJ1-1|TRBV13
CASSPPGGPEAFF
>TRBJ2-7|TRBV10-3
CAISESEQATYEQYF
>TRBJ2-5|TRBV15
CATSRGQGGEQYF
>TRBJ2-5|TRBV9
CASSVRDGEETQYF
>TRBJ1-6|TRBV10-3
CAISPDRDNSPLHF
>TRBJ2-5|TRBV5-1
CASSFRASGGETQYF
>TRBJ2-1|TRBV7-8
CASSSRALGGHEQFF
>TRBJ2-7|TRBV27
CASSQGQGMLSEQYF
>TRBJ2-7|TRBV4-3
CASSQGAGLGSYEQYF
>TRBJ2-1|TRBV5-4
CASKAGRNNEQFF
>TRBJ2-5|TRBV12-3/TRBV12-4
CASSPRAGDQETQYF
>TRBJ1-1|TRBV12-3/TRBV12-4
CASSLGALMNTEAFF
>TRBJ2-5|TRBV4-1
CASSQVYGGDNEQYF
>TRBJ2-2|TRBV11-2
CASTPLPGNTGELFF
>TRBJ1-1|TRBV4-3
CASSQDHGLASHTEAFF
>TRBJ2-3|TRBV4-1
CASSQGRGLNTQYF
>TRBJ2-7|TRBV6-5
CASSYSRTLSSYEQYF